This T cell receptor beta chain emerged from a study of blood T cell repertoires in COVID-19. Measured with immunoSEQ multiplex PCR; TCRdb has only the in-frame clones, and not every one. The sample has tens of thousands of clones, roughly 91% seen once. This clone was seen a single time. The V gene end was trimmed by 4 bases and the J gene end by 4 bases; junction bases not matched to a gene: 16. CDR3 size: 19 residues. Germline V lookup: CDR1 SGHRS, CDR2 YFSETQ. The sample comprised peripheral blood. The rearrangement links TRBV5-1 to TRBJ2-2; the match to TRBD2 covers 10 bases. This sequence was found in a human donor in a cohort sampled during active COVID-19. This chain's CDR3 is CASSPQRGGPLWGTGELFF. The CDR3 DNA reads TGCGCCAGCAGCCCTCAGCGGGGGGGCCCGTTATGGGGCACCGGGGAGCTGTTTTTT.